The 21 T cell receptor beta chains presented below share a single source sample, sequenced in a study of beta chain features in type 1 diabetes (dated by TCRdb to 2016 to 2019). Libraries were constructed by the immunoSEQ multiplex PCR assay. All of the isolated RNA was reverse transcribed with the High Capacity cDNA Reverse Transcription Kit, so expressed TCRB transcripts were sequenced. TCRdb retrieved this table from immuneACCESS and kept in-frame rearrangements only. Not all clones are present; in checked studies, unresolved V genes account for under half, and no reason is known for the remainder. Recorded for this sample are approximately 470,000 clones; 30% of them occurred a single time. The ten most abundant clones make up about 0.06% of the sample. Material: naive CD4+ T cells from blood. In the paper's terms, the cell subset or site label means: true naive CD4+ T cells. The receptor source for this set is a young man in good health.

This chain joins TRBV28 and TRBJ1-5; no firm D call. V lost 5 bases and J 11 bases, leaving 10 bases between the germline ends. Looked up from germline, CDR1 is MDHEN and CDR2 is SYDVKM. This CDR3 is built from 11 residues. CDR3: CASSTVGTQHF. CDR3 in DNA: TGTGCCAGCAGTACTGTCGGGACCCAGCATTTT.

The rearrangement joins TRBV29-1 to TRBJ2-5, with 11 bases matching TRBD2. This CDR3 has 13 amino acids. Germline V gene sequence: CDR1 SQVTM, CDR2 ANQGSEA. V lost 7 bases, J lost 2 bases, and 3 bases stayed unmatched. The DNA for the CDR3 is TGCAGCGCGGGACTAGCGGTGCAAGAGACCCAGTACTTC. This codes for CSAGLAVQETQYF.

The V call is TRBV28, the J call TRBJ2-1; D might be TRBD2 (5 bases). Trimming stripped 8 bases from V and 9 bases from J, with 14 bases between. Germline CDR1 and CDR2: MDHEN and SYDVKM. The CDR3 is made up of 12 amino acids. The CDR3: CASSTTSLEQFF. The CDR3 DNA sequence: TGTGCCAGCTCCACCACTAGTCTTGAGCAGTTCTTC.

The DNA of the CDR3 is TGCGCCAGCAGCCAAGACCGCCGGGACAGGGTAGCCTACGAGCAGTACTTC. Protein sequence: CASSQDRRDRVAYEQYF. The V gene is TRBV4-1, the J gene TRBJ2-7; TRBD1 matches at 9 bases. Trimming at V came to 0 bases and at J to 2 bases, leaving 8 bases not matched to a gene. Per the germline V gene, CDR1 is MGHRA and CDR2 is YSYEKL. The CDR3 runs 17 residues.

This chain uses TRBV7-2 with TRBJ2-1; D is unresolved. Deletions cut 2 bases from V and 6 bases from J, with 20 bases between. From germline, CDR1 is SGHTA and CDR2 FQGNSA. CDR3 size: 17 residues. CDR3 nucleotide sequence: TGTGCCAGCAGCTTAAGGGCCCCGATTATGGGCGGCAATGAGCAGTTCTTC. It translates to CASSLRAPIMGGNEQFF.

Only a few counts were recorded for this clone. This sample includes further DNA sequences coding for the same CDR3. CDR3 sequence: CASSLAGTGYNEQFF. DNA of the CDR3: TGCGCCAGCAGCTTGGCCGGGACAGGCTACAATGAGCAGTTCTTC. The chain couples TRBV5-1 to TRBJ2-1, with 8 bases aligning to TRBD1. Germline CDR1 reads SGHRS; CDR2 reads YFSETQ. The CDR3 has 15 residues. The ends lost 0 bases at V and 3 bases at J; junction bases unmatched: 2.

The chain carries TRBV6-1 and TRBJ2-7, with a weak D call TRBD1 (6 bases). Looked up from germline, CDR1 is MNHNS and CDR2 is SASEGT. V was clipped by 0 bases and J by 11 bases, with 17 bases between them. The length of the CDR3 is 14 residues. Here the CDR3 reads CASSEAQGPRREYF. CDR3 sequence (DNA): TGTGCCAGCAGTGAAGCACAGGGACCCCGCCGGGAGTACTTC.

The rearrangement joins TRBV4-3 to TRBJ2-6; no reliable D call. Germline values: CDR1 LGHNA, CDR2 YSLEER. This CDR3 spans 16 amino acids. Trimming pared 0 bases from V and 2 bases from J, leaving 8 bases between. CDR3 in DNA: TGCGCCAGCAGCCAAGATGTTGCAGCTGGGGCCAACGTCCTGACTTTC. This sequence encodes CASSQDVAAGANVLTF.

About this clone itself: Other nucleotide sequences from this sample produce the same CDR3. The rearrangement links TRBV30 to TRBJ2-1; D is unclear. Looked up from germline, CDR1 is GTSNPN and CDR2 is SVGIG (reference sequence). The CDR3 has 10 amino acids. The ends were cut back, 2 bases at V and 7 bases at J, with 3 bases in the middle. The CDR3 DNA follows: TGTGCCTGGAGTAGGAATGAGCAGTTCTTC. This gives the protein CAWSRNEQFF.

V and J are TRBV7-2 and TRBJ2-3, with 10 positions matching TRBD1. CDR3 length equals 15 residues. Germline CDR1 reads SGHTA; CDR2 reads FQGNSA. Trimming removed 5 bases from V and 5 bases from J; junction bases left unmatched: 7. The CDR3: CASSSRTGGQDTQYF. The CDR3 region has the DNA TGTGCCAGCAGCAGCCGGACAGGGGGACAAGATACGCAGTATTTT.

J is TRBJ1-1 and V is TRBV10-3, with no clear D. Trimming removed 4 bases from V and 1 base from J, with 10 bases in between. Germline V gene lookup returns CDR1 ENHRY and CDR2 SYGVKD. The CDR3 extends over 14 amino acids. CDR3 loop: CAISVQTPNTEAFF. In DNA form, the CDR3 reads TGTGCCATCAGTGTCCAGACACCGAACACTGAAGCTTTCTTT.

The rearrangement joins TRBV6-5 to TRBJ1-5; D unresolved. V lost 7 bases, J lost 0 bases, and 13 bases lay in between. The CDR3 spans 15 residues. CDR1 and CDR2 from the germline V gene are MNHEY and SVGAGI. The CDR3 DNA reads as TGTGCCAGCAAGAGGTCAGACTTTAGCAATCAGCCCCAGCATTTT. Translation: CASKRSDFSNQPQHF.

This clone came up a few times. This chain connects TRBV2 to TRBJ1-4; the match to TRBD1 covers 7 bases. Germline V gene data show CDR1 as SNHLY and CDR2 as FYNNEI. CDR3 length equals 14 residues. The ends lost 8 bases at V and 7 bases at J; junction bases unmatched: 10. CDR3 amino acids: CASGLQGYGEKLFF. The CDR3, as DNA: TGTGCCAGCGGATTACAGGGGTACGGTGAAAAACTGTTTTTT.

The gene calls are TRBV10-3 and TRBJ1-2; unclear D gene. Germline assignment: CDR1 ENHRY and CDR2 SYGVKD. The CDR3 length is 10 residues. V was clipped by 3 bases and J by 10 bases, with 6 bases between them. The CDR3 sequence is CAISDTDYTF. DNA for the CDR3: TGTGCCATCAGTGACACCGACTACACCTTC.

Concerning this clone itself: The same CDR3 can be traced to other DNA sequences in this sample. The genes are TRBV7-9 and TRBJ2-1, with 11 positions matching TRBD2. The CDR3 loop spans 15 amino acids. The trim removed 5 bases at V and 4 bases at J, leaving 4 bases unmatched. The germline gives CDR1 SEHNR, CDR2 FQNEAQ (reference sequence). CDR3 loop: CASSPGTSGYNEQFF. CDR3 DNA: TGTGCCAGCAGCCCCGGGACTAGCGGATACAATGAGCAGTTCTTC.

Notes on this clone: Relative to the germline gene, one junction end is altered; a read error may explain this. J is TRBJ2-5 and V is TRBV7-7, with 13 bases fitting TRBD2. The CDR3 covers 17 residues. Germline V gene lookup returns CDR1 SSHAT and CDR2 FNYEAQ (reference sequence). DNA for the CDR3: TGTGCTAGCAGCTTTAGCTCCGGGACTAGCGGGAAAGAGACCCAGTACTTC. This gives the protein CASSFSSGTSGKETQYF. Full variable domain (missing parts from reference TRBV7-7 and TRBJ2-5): GAGVSQSPRYKVTKRGQDVTLRCDPISSHATLYWYQQALGQGPEFLTYFNYEAQPDKSGLPSDRFSAERPEGSISTLTIQRTEQRDSAMYRCASSFSSGTSGKETQYFGPGTRLLVL.

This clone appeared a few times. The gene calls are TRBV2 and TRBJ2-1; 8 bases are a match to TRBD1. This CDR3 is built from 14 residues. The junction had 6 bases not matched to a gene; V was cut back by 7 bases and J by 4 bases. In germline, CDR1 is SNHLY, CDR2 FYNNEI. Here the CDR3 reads CASKTGTGYNEQFF. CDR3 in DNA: TGTGCCAGCAAGACCGGGACAGGATACAATGAGCAGTTCTTC.

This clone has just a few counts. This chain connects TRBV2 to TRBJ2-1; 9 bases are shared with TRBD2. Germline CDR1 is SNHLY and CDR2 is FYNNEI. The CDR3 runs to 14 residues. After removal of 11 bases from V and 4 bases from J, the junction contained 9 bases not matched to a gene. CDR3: CAVPLAGGYNEQFF. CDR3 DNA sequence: TGTGCCGTCCCTTTGGCGGGAGGGTACAATGAGCAGTTCTTC.

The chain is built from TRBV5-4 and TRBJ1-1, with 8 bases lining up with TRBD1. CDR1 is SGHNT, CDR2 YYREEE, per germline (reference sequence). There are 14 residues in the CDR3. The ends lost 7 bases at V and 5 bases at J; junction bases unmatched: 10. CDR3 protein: CASPTGEDGTEAFF. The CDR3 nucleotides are TGTGCCAGCCCGACAGGGGAGGATGGGACTGAAGCTTTCTTT. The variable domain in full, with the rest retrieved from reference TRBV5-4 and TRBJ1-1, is ETGVTQSPTHLIKTRGQQVTLRCSSQSGHNTVSWYQQALGQGPQFIFQYYREEENGRGNFPPRFSGLQFPNYSSELNVNALELDDSALYLCASPTGEDGTEAFFGQGTRLTVV.

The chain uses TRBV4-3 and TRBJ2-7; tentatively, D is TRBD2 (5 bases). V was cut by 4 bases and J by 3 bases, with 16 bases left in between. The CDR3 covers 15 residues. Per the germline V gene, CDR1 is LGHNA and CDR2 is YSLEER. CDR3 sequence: CASSPSQRWGYEQYF. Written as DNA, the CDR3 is TGCGCCAGCAGCCCGAGCCAGCGGTGGGGCTACGAGCAGTACTTC.

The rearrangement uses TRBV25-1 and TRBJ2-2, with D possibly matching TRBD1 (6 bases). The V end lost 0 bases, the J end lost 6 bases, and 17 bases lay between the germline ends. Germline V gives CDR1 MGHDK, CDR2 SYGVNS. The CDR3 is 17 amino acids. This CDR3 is CASSEYTGTFVPGELFF. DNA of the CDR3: TGTGCCAGCAGTGAATATACCGGGACATTTGTCCCCGGGGAGCTGTTTTTT.